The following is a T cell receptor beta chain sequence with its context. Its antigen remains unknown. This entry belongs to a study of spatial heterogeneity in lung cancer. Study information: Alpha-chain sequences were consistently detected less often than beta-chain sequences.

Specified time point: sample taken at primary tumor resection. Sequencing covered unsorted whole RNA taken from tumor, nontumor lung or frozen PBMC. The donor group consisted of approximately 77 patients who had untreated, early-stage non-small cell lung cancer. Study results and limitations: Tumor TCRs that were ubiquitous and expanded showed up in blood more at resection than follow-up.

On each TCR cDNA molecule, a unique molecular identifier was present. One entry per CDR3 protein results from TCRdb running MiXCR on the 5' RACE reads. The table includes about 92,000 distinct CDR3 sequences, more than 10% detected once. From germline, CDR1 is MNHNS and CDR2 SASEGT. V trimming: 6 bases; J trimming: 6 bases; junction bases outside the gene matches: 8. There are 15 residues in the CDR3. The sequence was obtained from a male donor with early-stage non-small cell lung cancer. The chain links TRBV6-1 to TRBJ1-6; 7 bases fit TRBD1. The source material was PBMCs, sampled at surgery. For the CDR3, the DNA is TGTGCCAGCAGGCCCGGGACAGTTGTTAATTCACCCCTCCACTTT. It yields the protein CASRPGTVVNSPLHF.